Listed here is a single TCR beta chain. No antigen is known for it. The data were taken from a study of identifying expanded T cells in peripheral blood. General study findings and limits: Across healthy donors, higher total template counts meant significantly greater approximately two-week count variance. Over approximately two and four weeks, about 15 and 19 clones changed, versus roughly 1.1 between replicates.

Collection occurred without any documented infections or immune events in donors. From germline, CDR1 is SNHLY and CDR2 FYNNEI. V lost 8 bases and J lost 7, with 17 bases in between. The CDR3 loop spans 13 amino acids. Here immunoSEQ multiplex PCR was the method, and the copy in TCRdb shows in-frame clones only, minus some. The table lists approximately 94,000 clones, around nine tenths of them singletons. V is TRBV2 and J is TRBJ1-2; D may be TRBD1 (6 bases). The material sequenced was blood. The sequence was obtained from a person aged 18 to 75 in good health. The CDR3 reads CASRITGMGGYTF. Here the CDR3 DNA reads TGTGCCAGCCGAATTACAGGGATGGGTGGCTACACCTTC.